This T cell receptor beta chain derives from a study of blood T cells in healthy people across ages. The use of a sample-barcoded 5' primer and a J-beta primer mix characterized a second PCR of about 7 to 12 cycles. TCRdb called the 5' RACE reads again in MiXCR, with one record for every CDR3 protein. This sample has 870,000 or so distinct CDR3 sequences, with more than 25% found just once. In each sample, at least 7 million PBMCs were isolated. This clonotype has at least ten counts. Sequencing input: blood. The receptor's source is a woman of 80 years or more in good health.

The CDR3 DNA follows: TGTGCCAGCAGACTAGCGGGGGGGAACCCAGAGACCCAGTACTTC. Translation gives CASRLAGGNPETQYF. The genes are TRBV7-2 and TRBJ2-5; TRBD2 aligns across 13 bases. Germline V gene data show CDR1 as SGHTA and CDR2 as FQGNSA. V shed 6 bases, J shed 4 bases, and the junction held 5 bases outside the gene matches. The CDR3 spans 15 residues.